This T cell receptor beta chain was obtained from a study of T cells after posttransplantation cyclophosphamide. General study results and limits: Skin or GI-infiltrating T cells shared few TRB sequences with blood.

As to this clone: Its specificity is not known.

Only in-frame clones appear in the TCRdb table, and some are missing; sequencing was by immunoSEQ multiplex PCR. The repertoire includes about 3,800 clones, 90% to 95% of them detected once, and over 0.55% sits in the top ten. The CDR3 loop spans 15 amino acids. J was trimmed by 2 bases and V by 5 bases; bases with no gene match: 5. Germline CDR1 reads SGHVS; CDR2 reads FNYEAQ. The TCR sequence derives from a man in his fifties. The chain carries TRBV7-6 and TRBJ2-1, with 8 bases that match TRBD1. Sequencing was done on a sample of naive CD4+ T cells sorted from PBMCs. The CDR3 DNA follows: TGTGCCAGCAGCCTAATGACAGGGGCCTACAATGAGCAGTTCTTC. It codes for CASSLMTGAYNEQFF.